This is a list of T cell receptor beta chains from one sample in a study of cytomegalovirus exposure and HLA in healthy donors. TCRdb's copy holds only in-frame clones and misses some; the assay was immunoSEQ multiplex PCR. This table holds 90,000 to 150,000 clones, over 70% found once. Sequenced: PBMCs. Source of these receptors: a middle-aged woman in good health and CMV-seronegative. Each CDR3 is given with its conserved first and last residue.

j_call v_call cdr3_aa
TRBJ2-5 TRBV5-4 CASSSGAGTGGGETQYF
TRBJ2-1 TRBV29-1 CSVILAGGHWTYNEQFF
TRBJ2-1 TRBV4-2 CASSQESSRAGNEQFF
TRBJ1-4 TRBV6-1 CASSWGWTNEKLFF
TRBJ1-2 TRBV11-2 CASSLGFSGNYGYTF
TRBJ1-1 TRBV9 CASSVGGQGQAFF
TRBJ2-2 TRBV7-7 CASSFDQGLAGRTGELFF
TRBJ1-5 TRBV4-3 CASSQSALGPQHF
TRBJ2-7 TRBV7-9 CASSLPGQSKSYEQYF
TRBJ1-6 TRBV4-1 CASSQDRRRDNSPLHF
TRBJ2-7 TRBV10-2 CATALRGSGEQYF
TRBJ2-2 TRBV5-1 CASSLGLAGDDTGELFF
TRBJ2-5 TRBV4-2 CASSPPGETQYF
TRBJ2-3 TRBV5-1 CASSLGRVDTQYF
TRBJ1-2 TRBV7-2 CASSWDRGPSYGYTF
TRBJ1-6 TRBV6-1 CASRSGTGNSPLHF
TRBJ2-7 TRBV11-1 CASSQLTGYHEQYF
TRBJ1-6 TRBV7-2 CASSLFGRGVGSPLHF
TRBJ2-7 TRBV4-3 CASSHVGAGYEQYF
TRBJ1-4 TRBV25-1 CASKGGTNEKLFF
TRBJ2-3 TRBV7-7 CASSRDFGDTQYF
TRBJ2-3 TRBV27 CASSLSSVRVGTDTQYF
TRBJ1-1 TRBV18 CASSPPTGDTEAFF
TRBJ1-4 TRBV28 CASNTRRRGTNEKLFF
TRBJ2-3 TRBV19 CASSTGLAGSTDTQYF
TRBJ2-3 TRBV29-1 CSVEVQGADTQYF
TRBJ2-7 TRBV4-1 CASSQDPISEQYF